Listed below are T cell receptor beta chains from one sample, sequenced in a study of T cell repertoires in cytomegalovirus infection. TCRdb itself ran the reads through MiXCR, one entry per CDR3 protein. The sample has around 350,000 distinct CDR3 sequences; 15% to 20% are singletons. Sample: PBMCs. The origin of the receptors is a human donor in good health (CMV status not recorded). Some clones in this sample may be carry-over from other donors' samples. The CDR3 runs from the conserved cysteine through the conserved F or W.

V gene,J gene,CDR3 protein
TRBV7-2,TRBJ2-4,CASSLGLALKRGAKNIQYF
TRBV7-9,TRBJ2-5,CASSPSPGGRETQYF
TRBV7-6,TRBJ2-7,CASSSQPGHRSGEQYF
TRBV12-3/TRBV12-4,TRBJ1-5,CASSFSNQPQHF
TRBV7-8,TRBJ2-7,CASSSRLAGGYEQYF
TRBV3-1,TRBJ1-5,CASSQADNQPQHF
TRBV30,TRBJ2-5,CAWGEETQYF
TRBV2,TRBJ1-1,CASSPQGRSTEAFF
TRBV3-1,TRBJ2-5,CASSQSNRVETQYF
TRBV7-2,TRBJ2-7,CASSLVGTSGSPLYEQYF
TRBV28,TRBJ1-4,CASSSLVSTNEKLFF
TRBV24-1,TRBJ2-3,CATSGNLAGGESTDTQYF
TRBV4-3,TRBJ1-5,CASSQDSRDQPQHF
TRBV9,TRBJ2-3,CASSYSTGGPDTQYF
TRBV7-2,TRBJ2-5,CASRLGLAGQETQYF
TRBV5-6,TRBJ2-6,CASSSLGPDRGLNVLTF
TRBV14,TRBJ2-1,CASSQGRWNEQFF
TRBV5-4,TRBJ2-3,CASSQGLAGDATDTQYF
TRBV12-3/TRBV12-4,TRBJ2-6,CASSPRTGGLSGANVLTF
TRBV7-8,TRBJ1-5,CASSPRRGPRQPQHF
TRBV6-1,TRBJ2-1,CASSPRAHEQFF
TRBV10-3,TRBJ2-1,CAISVSFAQDEQFF
TRBV12-3/TRBV12-4,TRBJ1-5,CASSLGSRRQPQHF
TRBV7-2,TRBJ2-2,CASSPEFPGELFF